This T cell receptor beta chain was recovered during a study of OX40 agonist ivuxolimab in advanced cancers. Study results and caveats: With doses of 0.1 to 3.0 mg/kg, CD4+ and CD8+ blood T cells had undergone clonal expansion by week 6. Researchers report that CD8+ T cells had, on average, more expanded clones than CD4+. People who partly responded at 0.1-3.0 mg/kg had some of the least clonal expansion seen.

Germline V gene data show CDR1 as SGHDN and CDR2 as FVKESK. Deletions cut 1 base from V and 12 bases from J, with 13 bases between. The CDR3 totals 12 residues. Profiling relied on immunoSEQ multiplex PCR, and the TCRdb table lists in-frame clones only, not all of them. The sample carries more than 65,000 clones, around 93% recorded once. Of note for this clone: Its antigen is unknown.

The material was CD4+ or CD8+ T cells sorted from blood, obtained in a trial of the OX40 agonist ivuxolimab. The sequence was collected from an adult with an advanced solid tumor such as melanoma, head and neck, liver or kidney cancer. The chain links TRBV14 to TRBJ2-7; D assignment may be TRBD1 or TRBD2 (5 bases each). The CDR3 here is CASSQGRDQRYF. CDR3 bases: TGTGCCAGCAGCCAAGGCCGGGACCAGCGGTACTTC. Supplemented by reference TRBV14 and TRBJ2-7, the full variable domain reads EAGVTQFPSHSVIEKGQTVTLRCDPISGHDNLYWYRRVMGKEIKFLLHFVKESKQDESGMPNNRFLAERTGGTYSTLKVQPAELEDSGVYFCASSQGRDQRYFGPGTRLTVT.